This T cell receptor (beta chain) was documented in a study of PD-L1 blockade in urothelial cancer. Study-wide results and caveats: Tumor-associated clones in blood expanded more at 3 weeks in durable-benefit patients. Clonality of blood TCR below the median before treatment predicted better survival.

This CDR3 comprises 16 residues. The J segment lost 2 bases and the V segment lost 0 bases, leaving 7 bases of the junction unmatched. CDR1 is ENHRY, CDR2 SYGVKD, per germline. Here immunoSEQ multiplex PCR was the method, and the copy in TCRdb shows in-frame clones only, minus some. The data contain under 35,000 clones, over 70% of them seen just once; the ten biggest clones take up 3% to 4.5%. Details on this clone: Its cognate antigen is unknown.

V and J are TRBV10-3 and TRBJ2-7, with TRBD2 matching 7 bases. The material sequenced was PBMCs, taken around atezolizumab (anti-PD-L1) treatment. The clonotype was recovered from a man aged 45-65 years with urothelial cancer. In nucleotides, the CDR3 is TGTGCCATCAGTGAGTCGGCGGGAGTCACCCCCTACGAGCAGTACTTC. Its translation: CAISESAGVTPYEQYF.